Below are 11 T cell receptor beta chains sequenced from a single sample in a study of CD8 T cells in Susac syndrome. Random hexamers were used to reverse transcribe an amount of about 0.45 to 1 ug RNA. MiXCR, applied by TCRdb to the immunoSEQ multiplex PCR reads, yields one record per CDR3 protein. The repertoire consists of 100,000 to 150,000 distinct CDR3 sequences, with 75% to 90% occurring once and the leading ten covering around 0.51%. Sequenced input: CD8+ T cells from PBMCs. These receptors all stem from a human donor with multiple sclerosis.

V is TRBV5-6 and J is TRBJ2-1, with D tentatively TRBD2 (7 bases). CDR1 and CDR2 from the germline V gene are SGHDT and YYEEEE. Trimming cost V 2 bases and J 9 bases, with 15 bases left between them. The CDR3 runs 14 residues. CDR3 nucleotide sequence: TGTGCCAGCAGCTTCCGTGCGGGGGCATCTGAGCAGTTCTTC. Translation gives CASSFRAGASEQFF. The complete variable domain, with remaining parts taken from reference TRBV5-6 and TRBJ2-1, reads DAGVTQSPTHLIKTRGQQVTLRCSPKSGHDTVSWYQQALGQGPQFIFQYYEEEERQRGNFPDRFSGHQFPNYSSELNVNALLLGDSALYLCASSFRAGASEQFFGPGTRLTVL.

V gene TRBV20-1 combines with J gene TRBJ1-6; D remains unclear. CDR3 size: 16 residues. CDR1 and CDR2 from the germline V gene are DFQATT and SNEGSKA (reference sequence). Trimming cost V 3 bases and J 4 bases, with 16 bases left between them. This chain's CDR3 is CSASPDFEDYNSPLHF. In DNA, the CDR3 is TGCAGTGCTAGCCCGGACTTCGAGGATTATAATTCACCCCTCCACTTT.

The chain links TRBV5-1 to TRBJ1-5; D ambiguous. Trimming pared 0 bases from V and 3 bases from J, leaving 7 bases between. Germline V gene data show CDR1 as SGHRS and CDR2 as YFSETQ. The CDR3 runs to 14 residues. The CDR3 reads CASSLDSPNQPQHF. The CDR3 DNA sequence: TGCGCCAGCAGCTTGGACAGCCCCAATCAGCCCCAGCATTTT.

The genes are TRBV19 and TRBJ2-7; 8 bases align to TRBD2. CDR1 is LNHDA, CDR2 SQIVND, per germline (reference sequence). This CDR3 comprises 13 residues. The CDR3 protein is CASSTSGGWRRDV. In nucleotides, the CDR3 is TGTGCCAGTAGTACATCGGGAGGGTGGAGGCGGGACGTC.

The rearrangement uses TRBV24-1 and TRBJ2-1, with 11 bases identical to TRBD2. J gave up 0 bases and V 12 bases, and 15 bases lay outside the gene matches. Germline CDR1 is KGHDR and CDR2 is SFDVKD. CDR3 length equals 18 residues. The CDR3 here is CASKGTSGHSDSYNEQFF. In nucleotides, the CDR3 is TGTGCCTCCAAAGGGACTAGCGGACACAGTGACTCCTACAATGAGCAGTTCTTC.

The chain is built from TRBV11-2 and TRBJ1-2; D may be TRBD1 (5 bases). Deletions cut 1 base from V and 1 base from J, with 10 bases between. The CDR3 sequence is 15 residues long. Germline CDR1 SGHAT, CDR2 FQNNGV. CDR3: CASSLGGEGNYGYTF. Written as DNA, the CDR3 is TGTGCCAGCAGCTTAGGGGGCGAGGGTAACTATGGCTACACCTTC.

The J gene is TRBJ1-5, the V gene TRBV27; the D gene is possibly TRBD1 (5 bases). The germline V and J ends were trimmed by 2 bases and 7 bases, with 12 bases remaining between them. CDR1 and CDR2 from the germline V gene are MNHEY and SMNVEV (reference sequence). The CDR3 has 14 amino acids. This chain's CDR3 is CASSLGGDEQPQHF. The CDR3 DNA follows: TGTGCCAGCAGTTTAGGGGGAGATGAACAGCCCCAGCATTTT.

The rearrangement joins TRBV5-4 to TRBJ2-1; D is uncertain. V lost 2 bases to trimming and J lost 0 bases, with 6 bases between them. CDR3 length: 14 residues. The germline V gene encodes CDR1 SGHNT and CDR2 YYREEE (reference sequence). DNA for the CDR3: TGTGCCAGCAGCTTCTCCCTCTCCTACAATGAGCAGTTCTTC. Translation: CASSFSLSYNEQFF.

V and J are TRBV13 and TRBJ2-1; 12 nucleotides line up with TRBD2. The germline CDR1 and CDR2 sequences are PRHDT and FYEKMQ (reference sequence). The ends lost 5 bases at V and 2 bases at J; junction bases unmatched: 7. The CDR3 length is 17 residues. The CDR3 DNA sequence: TGTGCCAGCAGCACTACTAGCGGGGGGCTCCCCTACAATGAGCAGTTCTTC. This sequence encodes CASSTTSGGLPYNEQFF.

The chain combines TRBV27 with TRBJ2-7, with D maybe TRBD2 (6 bases). Germline loops: CDR1 MNHEY, CDR2 SMNVEV (reference sequence). CDR3 length equals 15 residues. The V and J ends lost 6 bases and 9 bases respectively, with 24 bases between them. As DNA, the CDR3 is TGTGCCAGCAGCATTATAGGAGGGATACCCCCGCGGCAGTACTTC. Amino acids: CASSIIGGIPPRQYF.

The chain combines TRBV29-1 with TRBJ2-1, with unresolved D. CDR3 length: 15 residues. Trimming shortened V by 3 bases and J by 3 bases, and 15 bases separated the two germline ends. The germline V gene encodes CDR1 SQVTM and CDR2 ANQGSEA. The CDR3 reads CSVDSWSSLYNEQFF. The CDR3 DNA follows: TGCAGCGTTGATTCCTGGAGTTCGCTCTACAATGAGCAGTTCTTC.